This T cell receptor beta chain comes out of a study of vaccination and CD4 T cells after COVID-19 (dated by TCRdb to between 2021 and 2023). Describing the broader study: The convalescent cohort included six males and four females, with two Hispanic individuals, seven Caucasians, two Asians and one multiracial person. Participants got two doses of the Pfizer-BioNTech BNT162b2 vaccine (n=8) or two doses of the Moderna mRNA-1273 vaccine (n=2). Post-COVID blood samples from convalescent patients were collected a median of 101 days after diagnosis, with a range of 35 to 161 days. Post-vaccine blood samples were taken a median of about 77 days after the second vaccine dose, with a range of 14 to 241 days. For stimulating the cultures, overlapping spike peptide pools were used, derived from SARS-CoV-2 as well as from the common cold coronaviruses HCoV-NL63, HCoV-OC43 and HCoV-229E. Control cultures received a CEFX viral epitope pool as the positive control, an HIV-1 Nef peptide pool as the negative control, or no peptide. The spike-specific CD4+ TCR repertoire was compared before and after mRNA vaccination in nine to ten COVID-19 convalescent patients and 4 infection-naive healthy vaccine recipients. In an earlier paper using these donors, memory CD4+ T cell crossreactivity between SARS-CoV-2 and common cold coronavirus spike proteins was assessed at the TCR clonotype level. What the work shows at the level of the full study, not this receptor alone: In convalescent patients, nearly all vaccine-specific clones (304 of 307) were found to be mono-reactive for SARS-CoV-2 spike rather than cross-reactive with common cold coronaviruses. An increase in the median number of SARS-CoV-2-reactive clonotypes from 21 after infection to 35 to 40 after vaccination was observed, but the change was not found to be significant. Relatively few convalescent patients were included in the study, and early timepoints after natural infection were not analyzed. In convalescent patients, a median roughly 85% of post-vaccine SARS-CoV-2-reactive clones were detected only after vaccination, suggesting vaccine-specific priming.

Measured from the cysteine to the phenylalanine, the CDR3 is 13 residues long. The DNA shown is the 39-base CDR3, in frame from base 1. Reading the germline V gene gives CDR1 ENHRY and CDR2 SYGVKD. The V end loses 7 bases and the J end loses 4 bases, and a stretch of 11 bases separates them. This clonotype was seen a handful of times. This receptor's antigen is unknown. Nothing much larger sits one base from this clone, and base qualities are not available. The treatment or condition label of this sample denotes: roughly nine-day PBMC culture with coronavirus spike peptide pools or control peptides (ViraFEST assay). CD4+ T cells from unexposed donors were collected before the COVID-19 pandemic (2011-2018). The study used the ViraFEST assay, which expanded antigen-specific T cells with peptide pools and then identified expanded clonotypes by TCR sequencing. Around 2 million PBMCs per well were cultured in IMDM with roughly 5.2% human AB serum and 7.5 to 10 IU/ml IL-2, plus 10 ug/ml peptide pools. On days 3 and 7, half of the culture medium was replaced with fresh IL-2-containing medium. Once the cells had been in culture for over 9 days, the EasySep CD4+ T cell isolation kit was used to isolate CD4+ T cells by negative selection. As far as cell numbers permitted, CD4+ T cells from unexposed donors were tested for reactivity against SARS-CoV-2 S and N as well as four spike pools from common cold coronaviruses. Ficoll-Paque Plus gradient centrifugation was used to isolate PBMCs from whole blood, and the isolated PBMCs were then either used fresh or cryopreserved at -140C. Each culture condition was generally run in triplicate wells. Leukapheresis product for the unexposed donors was purchased commercially.

The library was produced with PCR. DNA from cultured CD4+ T cells was subjected to TCR sequencing with the Oncomine TCR Beta short-read assay at the Johns Hopkins FTIC core. The QIAamp micro DNA kit was used to extract genomic DNA from the cultured CD4+ T cells. The Oncomine TCR Beta libraries from cultured CD4+ T cells were pooled using unique dual indexes and then sequenced on an Illumina iSeq 100. As for the original processing: Non-productive sequences were filtered out, and CDR3s that did not start with C, did not end with F or W, or were shorter than 7 amino acids were discarded. Antigen-specific clonotypes were identified with the MANAFEST web application by comparing peptide-stimulated wells with reference and other culture wells. For a clone to be called positive, the clone needed an FDR below 0.05, an odds ratio above 5, and a productive frequency above 0.1% in at least two of three replicate wells. A clonotype counted as cross-reactive if it showed significant expansion both in the SARS-CoV-2 spike wells and in at least one common cold coronavirus spike condition. Levenshtein distances (stringdist) and unrooted phylogenetic trees (ape) in R version 3.6.1 were used to assess CDR3 homology. TCRdb reprocessing: public reads trimmed at Q25 with fastp, clones called with MiXCR, in-frame beta chains kept. Every entry covers one CDR3 protein and lists the most common genes and DNA from its rows. The V and J calls reflect TCRdb's pipeline rather than the authors' work. The sample table holds approximately 6,700 distinct CDR3 sequences, of which roughly 50% were seen once. The ten largest clones add up to around a third of the sample.

The specimen sequenced was CD4+ T cells from blood, cultured in vitro. The receptor was derived from a human donor in good health. The rearrangement joined TRBV10-3 to TRBJ1-5, with TRBD1 tentatively as D gene (6 bases match). The CDR3 reads as follows: CAITGGLNQPQHF. The DNA sequence is TGTGCCATCACTGGGGGGCTGAATCAGCCCCAGCATTTT.